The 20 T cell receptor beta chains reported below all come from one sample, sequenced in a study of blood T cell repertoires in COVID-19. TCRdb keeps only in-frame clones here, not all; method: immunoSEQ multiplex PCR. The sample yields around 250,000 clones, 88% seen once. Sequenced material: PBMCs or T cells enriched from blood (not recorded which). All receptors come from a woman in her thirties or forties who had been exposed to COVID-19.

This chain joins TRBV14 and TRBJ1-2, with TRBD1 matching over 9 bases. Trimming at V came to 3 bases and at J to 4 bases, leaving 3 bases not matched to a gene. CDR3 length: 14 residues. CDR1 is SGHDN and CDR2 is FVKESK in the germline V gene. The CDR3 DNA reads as TGTGCCAGCAGCCACGGGACAGGGATCTATGGCTACACCTTC. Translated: CASSHGTGIYGYTF. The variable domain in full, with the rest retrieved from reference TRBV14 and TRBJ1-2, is EAGVTQFPSHSVIEKGQTVTLRCDPISGHDNLYWYRRVMGKEIKFLLHFVKESKQDESGMPNNRFLAERTGGTYSTLKVQPAELEDSGVYFCASSHGTGIYGYTFGSGTRLTVV.

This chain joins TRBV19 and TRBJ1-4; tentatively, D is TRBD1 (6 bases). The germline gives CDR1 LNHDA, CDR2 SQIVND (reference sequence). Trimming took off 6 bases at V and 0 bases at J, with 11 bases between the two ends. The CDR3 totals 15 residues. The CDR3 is CASRRTATTNEKLFF. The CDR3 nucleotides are TGTGCCAGTAGGAGGACAGCCACAACTAATGAAAAACTGTTTTTT. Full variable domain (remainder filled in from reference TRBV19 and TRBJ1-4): DGGITQSPKYLFRKEGQNVTLSCEQNLNHDAMYWYRQDPGQGLRLIYYSQIVNDFQKGDIAEGYSVSREKKESFPLTVTSAQKNPTAFYLCASRRTATTNEKLFFGSGTQLSVL.

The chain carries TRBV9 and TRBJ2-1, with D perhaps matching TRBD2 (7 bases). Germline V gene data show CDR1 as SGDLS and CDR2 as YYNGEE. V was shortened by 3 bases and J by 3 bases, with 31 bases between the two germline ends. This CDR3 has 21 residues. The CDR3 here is CASSAPRTRDRLADIYNEQFF. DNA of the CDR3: TGTGCCAGCAGCGCCCCACGAACGCGAGACAGGCTAGCGGATATCTACAATGAGCAGTTCTTC.

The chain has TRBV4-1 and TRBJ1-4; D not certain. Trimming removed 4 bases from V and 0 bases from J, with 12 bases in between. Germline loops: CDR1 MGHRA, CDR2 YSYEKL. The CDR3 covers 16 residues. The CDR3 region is CASSPGEKATNEKLFF. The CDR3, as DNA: TGCGCCAGCAGCCCAGGTGAAAAAGCAACTAATGAAAAACTGTTTTTT.

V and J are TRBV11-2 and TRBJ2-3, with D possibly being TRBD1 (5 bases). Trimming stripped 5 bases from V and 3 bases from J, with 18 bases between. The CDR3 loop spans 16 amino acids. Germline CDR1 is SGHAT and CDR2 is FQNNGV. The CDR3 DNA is TGTGCCAGCAGCCCCCCACAGGCCCCTTATACAGATACGCAGTATTTT. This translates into CASSPPQAPYTDTQYF. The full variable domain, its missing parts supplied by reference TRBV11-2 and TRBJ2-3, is EAGVAQSPRYKIIEKRQSVAFWCNPISGHATLYWYQQILGQGPKLLIQFQNNGVVDDSQLPKDRFSAERLKGVDSTLKIQPAKLEDSAVYLCASSPPQAPYTDTQYFGPGTRLTVL.

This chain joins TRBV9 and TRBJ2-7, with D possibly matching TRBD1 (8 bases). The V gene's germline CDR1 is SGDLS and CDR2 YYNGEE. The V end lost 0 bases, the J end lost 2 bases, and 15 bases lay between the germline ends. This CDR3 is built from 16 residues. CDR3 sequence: CASSVEGGTGTYEQYF. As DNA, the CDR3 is TGTGCCAGCAGCGTAGAGGGGGGGACAGGAACCTACGAGCAGTACTTC.

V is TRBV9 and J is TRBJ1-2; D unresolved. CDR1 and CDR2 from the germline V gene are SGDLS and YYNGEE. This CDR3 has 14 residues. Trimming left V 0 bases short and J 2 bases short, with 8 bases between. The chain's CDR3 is CASSVDVQNYGYTF. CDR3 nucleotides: TGTGCCAGCAGCGTAGACGTTCAGAACTATGGCTACACCTTC.

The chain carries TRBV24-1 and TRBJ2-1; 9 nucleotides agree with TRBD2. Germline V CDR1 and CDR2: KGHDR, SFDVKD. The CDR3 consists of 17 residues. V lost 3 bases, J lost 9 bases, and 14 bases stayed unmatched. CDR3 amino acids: CATSDLRLAEGTGEQFF. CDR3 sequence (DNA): TGTGCCACCAGTGATCTCCGACTAGCGGAGGGAACAGGTGAGCAGTTCTTC.

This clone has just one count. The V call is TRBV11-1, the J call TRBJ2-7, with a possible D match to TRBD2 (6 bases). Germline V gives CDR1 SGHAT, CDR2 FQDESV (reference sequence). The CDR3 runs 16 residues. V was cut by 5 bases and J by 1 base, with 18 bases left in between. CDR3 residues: CASSRTRDLRSYEQYV. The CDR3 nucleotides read TGTGCCAGCAGCCGGACCCGGGACTTACGGTCCTACGAGCAGTACGTC.

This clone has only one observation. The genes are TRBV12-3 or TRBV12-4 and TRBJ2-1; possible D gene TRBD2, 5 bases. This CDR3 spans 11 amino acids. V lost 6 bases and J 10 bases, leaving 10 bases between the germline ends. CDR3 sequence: CASSSRGEQFF. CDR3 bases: TGTGCCAGCAGCTCCAGAGGGGAGCAGTTCTTC.

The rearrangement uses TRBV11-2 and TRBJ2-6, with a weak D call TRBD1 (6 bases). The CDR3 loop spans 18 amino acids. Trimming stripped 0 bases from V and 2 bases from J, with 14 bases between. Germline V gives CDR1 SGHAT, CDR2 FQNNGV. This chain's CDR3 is CASSLDGGRGAGANVLTF. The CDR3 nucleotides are TGTGCCAGCAGCTTAGATGGGGGCAGGGGCGCTGGGGCCAACGTCCTGACTTTC.

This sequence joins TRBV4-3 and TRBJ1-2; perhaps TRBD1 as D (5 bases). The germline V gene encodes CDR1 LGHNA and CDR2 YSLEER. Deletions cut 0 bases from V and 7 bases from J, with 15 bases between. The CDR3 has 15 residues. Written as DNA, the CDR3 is TGCGCCAGCAGCCAAGATTCTCAGGGCAGGAGTGGCTACACCTTC. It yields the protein CASSQDSQGRSGYTF.

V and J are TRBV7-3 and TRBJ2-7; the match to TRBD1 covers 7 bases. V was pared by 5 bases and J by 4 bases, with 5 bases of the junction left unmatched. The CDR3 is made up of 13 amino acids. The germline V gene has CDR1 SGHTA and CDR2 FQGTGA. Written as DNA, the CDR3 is TGTGCCAGCAGCATGGGACAGCAGTACGAGCAGTACGTC. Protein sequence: CASSMGQQYEQYV.

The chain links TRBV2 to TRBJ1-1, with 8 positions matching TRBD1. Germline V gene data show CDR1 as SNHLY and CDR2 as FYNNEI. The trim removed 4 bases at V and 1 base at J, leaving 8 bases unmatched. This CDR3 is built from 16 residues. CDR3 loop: CASSGQGRVTNTEAFF. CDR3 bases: TGTGCCAGCAGTGGACAGGGGAGGGTCACGAACACTGAAGCTTTCTTT.

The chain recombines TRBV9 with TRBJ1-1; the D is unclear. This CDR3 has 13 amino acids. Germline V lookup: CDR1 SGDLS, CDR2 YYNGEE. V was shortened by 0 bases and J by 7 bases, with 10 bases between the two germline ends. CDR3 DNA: TGTGCCAGCAGCGTAGTCGAAGCCATTGAAGCTTTCTTT. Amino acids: CASSVVEAIEAFF. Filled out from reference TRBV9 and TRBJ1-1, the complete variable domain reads DSGVTQTPKHLITATGQRVTLRCSPRSGDLSVYWYQQSLDQGLQFLIQYYNGEERAKGNILERFSAQQFPDLHSELNLSSLELGDSALYFCASSVVEAIEAFFGQGTRLTVV.

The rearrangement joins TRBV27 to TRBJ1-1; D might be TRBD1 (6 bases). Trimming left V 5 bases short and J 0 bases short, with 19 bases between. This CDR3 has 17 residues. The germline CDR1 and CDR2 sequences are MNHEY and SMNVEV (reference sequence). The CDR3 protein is CASSPIRGGTMNTEAFF. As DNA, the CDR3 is TGTGCCAGCAGTCCCATAAGGGGGGGCACTATGAACACTGAAGCTTTCTTT.

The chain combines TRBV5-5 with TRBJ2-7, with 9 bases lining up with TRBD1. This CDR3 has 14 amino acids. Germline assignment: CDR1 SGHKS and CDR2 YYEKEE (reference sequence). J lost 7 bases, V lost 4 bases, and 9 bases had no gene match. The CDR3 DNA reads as TGTGCCAGCAGCCGTGGACAGGGGCCGGAGGAGCAGTACGTC. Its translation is CASSRGQGPEEQYV.

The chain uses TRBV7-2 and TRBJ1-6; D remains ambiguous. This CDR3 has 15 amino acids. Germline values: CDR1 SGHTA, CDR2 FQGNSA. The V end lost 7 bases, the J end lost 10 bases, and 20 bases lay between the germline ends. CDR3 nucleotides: TGTGCCAGCACCGAAAGGCAGGTCCGGGGATCACCCCTCCACTTT. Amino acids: CASTERQVRGSPLHF.

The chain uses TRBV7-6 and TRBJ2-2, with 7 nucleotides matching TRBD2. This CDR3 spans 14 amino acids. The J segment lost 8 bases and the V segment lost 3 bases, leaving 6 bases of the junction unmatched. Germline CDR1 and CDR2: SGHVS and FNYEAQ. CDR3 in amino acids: CASSFGGSAGELFF. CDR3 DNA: TGTGCCAGCAGCTTCGGCGGGAGCGCGGGGGAGCTGTTTTTT.

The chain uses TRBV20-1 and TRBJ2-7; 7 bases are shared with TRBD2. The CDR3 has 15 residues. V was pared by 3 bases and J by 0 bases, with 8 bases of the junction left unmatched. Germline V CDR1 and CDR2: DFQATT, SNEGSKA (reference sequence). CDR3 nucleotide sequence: TGCAGTGCTAGTATACCCGGGGGGATCTCCTACGAGCAGTACTTC. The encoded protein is CSASIPGGISYEQYF.